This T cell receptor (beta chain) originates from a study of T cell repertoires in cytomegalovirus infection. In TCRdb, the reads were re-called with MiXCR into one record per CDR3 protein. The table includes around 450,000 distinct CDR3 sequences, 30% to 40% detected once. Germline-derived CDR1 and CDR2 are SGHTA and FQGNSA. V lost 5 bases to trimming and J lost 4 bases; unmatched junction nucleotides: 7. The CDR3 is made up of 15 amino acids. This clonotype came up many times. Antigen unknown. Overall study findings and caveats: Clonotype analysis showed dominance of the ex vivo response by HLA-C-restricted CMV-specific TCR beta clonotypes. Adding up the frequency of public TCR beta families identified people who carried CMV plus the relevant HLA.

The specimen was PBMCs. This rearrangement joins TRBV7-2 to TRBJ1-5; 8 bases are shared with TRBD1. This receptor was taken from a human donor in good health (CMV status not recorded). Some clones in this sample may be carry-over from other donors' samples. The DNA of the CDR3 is TGTGCCAGCAGCGCGGACAGGGCCTTGAATCAGCCCCAGCATTTT. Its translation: CASSADRALNQPQHF.